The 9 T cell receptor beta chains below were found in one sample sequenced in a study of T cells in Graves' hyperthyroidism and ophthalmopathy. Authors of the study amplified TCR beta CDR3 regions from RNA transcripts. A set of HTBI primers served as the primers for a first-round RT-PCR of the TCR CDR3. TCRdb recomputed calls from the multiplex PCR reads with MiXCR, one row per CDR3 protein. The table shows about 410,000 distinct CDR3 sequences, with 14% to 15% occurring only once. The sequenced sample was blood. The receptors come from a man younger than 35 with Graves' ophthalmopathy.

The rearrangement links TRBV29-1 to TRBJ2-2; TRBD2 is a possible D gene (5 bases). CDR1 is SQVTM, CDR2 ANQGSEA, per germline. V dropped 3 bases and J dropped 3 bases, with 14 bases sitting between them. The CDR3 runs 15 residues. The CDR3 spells CSVEGPGGYTGELFF. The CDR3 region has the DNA TGCAGCGTTGAGGGCCCGGGCGGGTACACCGGGGAGCTGTTTTTT.

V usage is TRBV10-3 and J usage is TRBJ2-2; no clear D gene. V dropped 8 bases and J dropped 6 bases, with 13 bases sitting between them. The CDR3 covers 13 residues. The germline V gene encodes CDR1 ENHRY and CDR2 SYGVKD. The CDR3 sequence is CAIVLDVSGELFF. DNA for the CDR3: TGTGCCATCGTCCTGGACGTTTCCGGGGAGCTGTTTTTT.

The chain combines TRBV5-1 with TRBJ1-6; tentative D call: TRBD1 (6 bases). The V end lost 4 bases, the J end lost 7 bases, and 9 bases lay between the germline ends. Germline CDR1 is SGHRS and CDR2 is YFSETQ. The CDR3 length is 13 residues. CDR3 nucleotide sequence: TGCGCCAGCAGCCAAGGGGGGAATTCACCCCTCCACTTT. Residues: CASSQGGNSPLHF.

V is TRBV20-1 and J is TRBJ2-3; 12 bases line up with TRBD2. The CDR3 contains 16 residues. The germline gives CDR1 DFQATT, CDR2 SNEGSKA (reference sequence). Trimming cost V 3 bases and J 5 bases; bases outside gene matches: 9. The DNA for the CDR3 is TGCAGTGCTAGGCGACTAGCGGGGGTAGGCAGAGATACGCAGTATTTT. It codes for CSARRLAGVGRDTQYF.

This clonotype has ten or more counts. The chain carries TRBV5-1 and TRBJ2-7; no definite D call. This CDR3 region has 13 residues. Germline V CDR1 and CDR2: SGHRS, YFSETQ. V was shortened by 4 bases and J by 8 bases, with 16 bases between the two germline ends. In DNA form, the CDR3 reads TGCGCCAGCAGCCATTTCCTGGGCCGCCAGCAGTACTTC. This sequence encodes CASSHFLGRQQYF.

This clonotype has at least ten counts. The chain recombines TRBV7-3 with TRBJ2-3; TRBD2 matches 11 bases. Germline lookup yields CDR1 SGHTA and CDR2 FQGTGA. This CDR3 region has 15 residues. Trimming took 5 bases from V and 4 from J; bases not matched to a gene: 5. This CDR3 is CASSLTSGNSDTQYF. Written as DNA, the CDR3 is TGTGCCAGCAGCCTGACTAGCGGGAACTCAGATACGCAGTATTTT.

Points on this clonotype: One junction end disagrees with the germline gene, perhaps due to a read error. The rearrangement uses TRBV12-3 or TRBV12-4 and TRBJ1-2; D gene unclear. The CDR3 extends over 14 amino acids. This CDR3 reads CTSTLGGSNYGYTF. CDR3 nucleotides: TGTACCAGCACCCTGGGCGGCAGTAACTATGGCTACACCTTC.

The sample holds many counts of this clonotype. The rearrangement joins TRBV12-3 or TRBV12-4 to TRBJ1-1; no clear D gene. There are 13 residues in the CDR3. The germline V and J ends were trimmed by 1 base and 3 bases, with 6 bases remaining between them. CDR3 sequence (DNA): TGTGCCAGCAGTTTAGGGTGGGACACTGAAGCTTTCTTT. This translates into CASSLGWDTEAFF.

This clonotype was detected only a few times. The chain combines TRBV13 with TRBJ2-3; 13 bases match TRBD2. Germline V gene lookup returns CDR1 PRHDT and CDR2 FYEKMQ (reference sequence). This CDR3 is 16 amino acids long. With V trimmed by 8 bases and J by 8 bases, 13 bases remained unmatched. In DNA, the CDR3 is TGTGCCAGCCGCCGCGGACTAGCGGGAGTAGAGGGTACGCAGTATTTT. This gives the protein CASRRGLAGVEGTQYF.